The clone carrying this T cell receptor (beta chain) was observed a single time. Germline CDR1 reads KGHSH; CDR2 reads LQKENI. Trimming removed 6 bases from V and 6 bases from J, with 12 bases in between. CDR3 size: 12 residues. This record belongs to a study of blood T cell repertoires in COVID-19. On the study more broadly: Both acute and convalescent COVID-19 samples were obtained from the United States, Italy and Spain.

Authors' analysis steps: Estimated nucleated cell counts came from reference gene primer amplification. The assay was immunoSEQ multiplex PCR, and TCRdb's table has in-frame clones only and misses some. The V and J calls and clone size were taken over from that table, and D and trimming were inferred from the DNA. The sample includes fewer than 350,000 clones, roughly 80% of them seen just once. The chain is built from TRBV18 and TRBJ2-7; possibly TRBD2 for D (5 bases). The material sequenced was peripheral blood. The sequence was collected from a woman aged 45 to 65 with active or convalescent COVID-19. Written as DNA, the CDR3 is TGTGCCAGCTCTCTGCCCGGAGGCGAGCAGTACTTC. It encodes CASSLPGGEQYF.